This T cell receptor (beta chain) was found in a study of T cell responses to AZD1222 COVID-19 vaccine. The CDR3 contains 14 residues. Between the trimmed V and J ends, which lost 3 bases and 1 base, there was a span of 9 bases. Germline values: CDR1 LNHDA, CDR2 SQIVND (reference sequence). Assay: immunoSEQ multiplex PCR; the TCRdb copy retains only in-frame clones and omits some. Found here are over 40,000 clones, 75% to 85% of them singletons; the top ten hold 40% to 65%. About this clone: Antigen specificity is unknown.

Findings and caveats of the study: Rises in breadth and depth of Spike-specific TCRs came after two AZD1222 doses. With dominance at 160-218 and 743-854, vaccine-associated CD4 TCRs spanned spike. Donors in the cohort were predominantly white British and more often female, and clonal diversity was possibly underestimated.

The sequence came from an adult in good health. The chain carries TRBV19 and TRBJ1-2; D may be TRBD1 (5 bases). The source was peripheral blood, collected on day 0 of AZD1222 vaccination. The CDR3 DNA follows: TGTGCCAGTAGTATCTGGGGACTTAACTATGGCTACACCTTC. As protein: CASSIWGLNYGYTF.